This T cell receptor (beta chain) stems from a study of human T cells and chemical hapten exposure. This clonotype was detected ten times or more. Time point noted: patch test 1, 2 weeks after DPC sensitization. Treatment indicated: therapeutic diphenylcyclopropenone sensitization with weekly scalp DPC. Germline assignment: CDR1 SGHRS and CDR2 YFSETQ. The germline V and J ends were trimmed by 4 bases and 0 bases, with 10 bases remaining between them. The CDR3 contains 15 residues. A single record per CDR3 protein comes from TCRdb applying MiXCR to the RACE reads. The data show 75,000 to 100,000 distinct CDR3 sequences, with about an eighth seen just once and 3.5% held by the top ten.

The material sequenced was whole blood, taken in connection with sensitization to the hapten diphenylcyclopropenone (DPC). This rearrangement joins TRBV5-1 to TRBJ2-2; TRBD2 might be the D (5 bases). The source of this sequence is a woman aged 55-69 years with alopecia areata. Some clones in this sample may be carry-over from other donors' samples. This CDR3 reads CASSPLGTNTGELFF. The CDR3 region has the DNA TGCGCCAGCAGCCCACTCGGGACGAACACCGGGGAGCTGTTTTTT.